Listed here are 4 T cell receptor beta chains from one sample, sequenced in a study of cytomegalovirus exposure and HLA in healthy donors. Both 60 Vbeta primers and 13 Jbeta primers went into the PCR. Data came from immunoSEQ multiplex PCR; TCRdb stores just in-frame clones and leaves some out. This sample carries around 160,000 clones, nearly 80% of them seen once, and the ten largest clones take approximately 2.9%. Sequencing was carried out using PBMCs. Source of these receptors: a man in his forties or fifties in good health and CMV-seropositive.

This CDR3 reads CASSSRGLRIEQYF. The CDR3 DNA is TGTGCCAGCAGCTCTAGGGGACTGCGTATCGAGCAGTACTTC. The V and J genes are TRBV13 and TRBJ2-7; TRBD2 is a possible D gene (6 bases). This CDR3 is built from 14 residues. CDR1 is PRHDT and CDR2 is FYEKMQ in the germline V gene (reference sequence). With 4 bases removed from V and 6 bases from J, the gap between germline ends came to 16 bases.

This clone was counted once. The rearrangement uses TRBV6-1 and TRBJ2-2; 9 positions match TRBD2. The CDR3 runs 16 residues. Per the germline V gene, CDR1 is MNHNS and CDR2 is SASEGT. Losses at the gene ends were 4 bases for V and 4 bases for J; bases not matched to a gene: 7. CDR3 sequence (DNA): TGTGCCAGCAGTGTGGCGGGAGGGTTGCTCACCGGGGAGCTGTTTTTT. It translates to CASSVAGGLLTGELFF.

This chain links TRBV7-3 with TRBJ1-1, with TRBD1 identical over 9 bases. Germline V CDR1 and CDR2: SGHTA, FQGTGA. The CDR3 is made up of 15 amino acids. Unmatched junction bases numbered 0, after V lost 0 bases and J lost 1 base. CDR3 sequence reads: CASSLTTGGNTEAFF. The CDR3 nucleotides read TGTGCCAGCAGCTTAACGACAGGGGGGAACACTGAAGCTTTCTTT.

The genes are TRBV19 and TRBJ2-3; TRBD1 matches at 7 bases. The V and J ends lost 6 bases and 1 base, in that order; junction bases with no gene match: 7. CDR1 and CDR2 (germline): LNHDA, SQIVND (reference sequence). CDR3 size: 15 residues. The CDR3 spells CASRKTGVGTDTQYF. The CDR3 region has the DNA TGTGCCAGTAGGAAAACAGGGGTGGGCACAGATACGCAGTATTTT.